This TCR beta chain comes out of a study of blood T cells in healthy people across ages. Whole-study findings and limits: Across the age range, TCR beta diversity per million T cells fell in a roughly linear way.

This CDR3 has 15 residues. The J segment lost 6 bases and the V segment lost 2 bases, leaving 4 bases of the junction unmatched. Germline CDR1 is DFQATT and CDR2 is SNEGSKA (reference sequence). Details on this clonotype: The antigen is unknown.

A J-beta primer mix and a sample-barcoded 5' primer were used in a second PCR of roughly 6 to 11 cycles. TCRdb processed the 5' RACE reads anew with MiXCR; each CDR3 protein has one entry. This sample has 1.5 million to 2 million distinct CDR3 sequences, with approximately 32% found just once. The sequenced sample was blood. The origin of this receptor is a woman in her 30s in good health. The rearrangement links TRBV20-1 to TRBJ2-1, with TRBD2 matching 13 bases. In nucleotides, the CDR3 is TGCAGTGCTAGACCGACTAGCGGGGGGTCCAATGAGCAGTTCTTC. This sequence encodes CSARPTSGGSNEQFF.